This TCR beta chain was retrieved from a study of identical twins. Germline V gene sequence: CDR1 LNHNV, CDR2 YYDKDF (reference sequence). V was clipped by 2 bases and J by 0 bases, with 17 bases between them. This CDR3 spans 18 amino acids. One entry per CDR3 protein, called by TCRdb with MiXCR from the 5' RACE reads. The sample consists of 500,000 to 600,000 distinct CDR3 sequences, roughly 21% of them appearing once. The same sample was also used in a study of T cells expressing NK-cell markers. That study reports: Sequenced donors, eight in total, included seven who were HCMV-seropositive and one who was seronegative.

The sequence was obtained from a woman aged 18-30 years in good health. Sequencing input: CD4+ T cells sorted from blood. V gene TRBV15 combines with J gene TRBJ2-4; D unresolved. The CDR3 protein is CATSRSLTADLAKNIQYF. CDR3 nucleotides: TGTGCCACCAGCAGAAGCTTGACGGCAGATCTAGCCAAAAACATTCAGTACTTC.